This T cell receptor (beta chain) was captured in a study of T cell repertoires in cytomegalovirus infection. Study details: Matching HLA type, along with CMV infection, was indicated by public TCR beta signatures.

This clonotype appeared a few times. A single record per CDR3 protein comes from TCRdb applying MiXCR to the reads. The repertoire includes roughly 630,000 distinct CDR3 sequences, approximately 25% of them detected once, and around 7.6% sits in the top ten. Looked up from germline, CDR1 is MDHEN and CDR2 is SYDVKM. This CDR3 has 14 amino acids. V lost 5 bases and J 5 bases, leaving 16 bases between the germline ends. This rearrangement joins TRBV28 to TRBJ2-7; D perhaps matches TRBD1 (6 bases). Source material: CD8+ T cells from PBMCs. This clonotype originated in a human donor in good health (CMV status not recorded). Some clones in this sample may be carry-over from other donors' samples. The CDR3 DNA follows: TGTGCCAGCAGTCACAGGGAAGGTTTCAACGAGCAGTACTTC. This encodes CASSHREGFNEQYF.